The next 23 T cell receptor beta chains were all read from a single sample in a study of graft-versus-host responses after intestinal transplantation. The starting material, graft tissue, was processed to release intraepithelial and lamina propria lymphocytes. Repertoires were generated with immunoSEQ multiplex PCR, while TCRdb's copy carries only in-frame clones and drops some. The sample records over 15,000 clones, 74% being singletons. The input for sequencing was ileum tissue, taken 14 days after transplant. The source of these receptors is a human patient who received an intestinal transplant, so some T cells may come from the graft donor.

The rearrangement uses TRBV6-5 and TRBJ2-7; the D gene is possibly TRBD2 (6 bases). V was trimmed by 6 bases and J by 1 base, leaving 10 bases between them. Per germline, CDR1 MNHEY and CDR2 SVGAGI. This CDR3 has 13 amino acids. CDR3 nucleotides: TGTGCCAGCAGGGTCCGGGGGTCCTACGAGCAGTACTTC. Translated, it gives CASRVRGSYEQYF.

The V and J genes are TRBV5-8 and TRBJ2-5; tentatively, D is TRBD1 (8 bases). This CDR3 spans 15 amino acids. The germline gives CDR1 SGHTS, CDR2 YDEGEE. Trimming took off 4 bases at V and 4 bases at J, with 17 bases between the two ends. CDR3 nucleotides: TGTGCCAGCAGCCCGGGAGGACAGGGTTTAGAGACCCAGTACTTC. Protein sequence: CASSPGGQGLETQYF.

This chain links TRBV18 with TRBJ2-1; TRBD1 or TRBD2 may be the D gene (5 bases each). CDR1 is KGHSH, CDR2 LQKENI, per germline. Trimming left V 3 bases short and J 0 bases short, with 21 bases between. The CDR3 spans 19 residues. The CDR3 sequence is CASSPAARLGESSYNEQFF. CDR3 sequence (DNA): TGTGCCAGCTCACCTGCGGCCCGCTTGGGGGAAAGCTCCTACAATGAGCAGTTCTTC.

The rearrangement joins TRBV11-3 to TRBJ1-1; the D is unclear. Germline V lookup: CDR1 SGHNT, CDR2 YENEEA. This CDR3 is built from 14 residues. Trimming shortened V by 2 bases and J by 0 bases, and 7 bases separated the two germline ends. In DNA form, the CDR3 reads TGTGCCAGCAGCTTAATCAGTGTGAACACTGAAGCTTTCTTT. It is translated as CASSLISVNTEAFF.

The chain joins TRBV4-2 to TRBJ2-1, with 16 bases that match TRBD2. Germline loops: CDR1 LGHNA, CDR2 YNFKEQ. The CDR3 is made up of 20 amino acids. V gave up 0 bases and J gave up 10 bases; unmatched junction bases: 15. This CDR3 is CASSQEVVGTSGRASEEQFF. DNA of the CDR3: TGTGCCAGCAGCCAAGAGGTCGTAGGGACTAGCGGGAGGGCCTCCGAAGAGCAGTTCTTC.

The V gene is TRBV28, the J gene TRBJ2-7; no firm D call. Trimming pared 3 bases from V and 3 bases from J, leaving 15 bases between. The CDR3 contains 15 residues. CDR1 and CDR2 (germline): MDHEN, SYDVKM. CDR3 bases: TGTGCCAGCAGTTTTGAGAGAAGGGCCGTCTACGAGCAGTACTTC. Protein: CASSFERRAVYEQYF.

The CDR3 loop reads CASSSHDRAYEQYF. The CDR3 DNA reads as TGTGCCAGCAGCTCCCATGACAGGGCCTACGAGCAGTACTTC. The gene calls are TRBV11-3 and TRBJ2-7; 7 bases align to TRBD1. J gave up 2 bases and V 4 bases, and 5 bases lay outside the gene matches. The germline V gene encodes CDR1 SGHNT and CDR2 YENEEA. This CDR3 is built from 14 residues. Together with reference TRBV11-3 and TRBJ2-7, the CDR3 gives the full variable domain: EAGVVQSPRYKIIEKKQPVAFWCNPISGHNTLYWYLQNLGQGPELLIRYENEEAVDDSQLPKDRFSAERLKGVDSTLKIQPAELGDSAVYLCASSSHDRAYEQYFGPGTRLTVT.

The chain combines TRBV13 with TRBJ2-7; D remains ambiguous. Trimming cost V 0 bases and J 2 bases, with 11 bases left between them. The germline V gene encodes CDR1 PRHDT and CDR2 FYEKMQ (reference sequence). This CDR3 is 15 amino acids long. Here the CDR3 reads CASSLGRQPTYEQYF. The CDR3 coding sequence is TGTGCCAGCAGCTTAGGCCGGCAGCCAACCTACGAGCAGTACTTC.

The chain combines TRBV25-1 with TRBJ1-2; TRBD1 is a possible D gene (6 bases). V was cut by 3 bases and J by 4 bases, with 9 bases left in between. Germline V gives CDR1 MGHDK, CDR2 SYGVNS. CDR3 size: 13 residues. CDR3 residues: CASSDAGVYGYTF. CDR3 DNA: TGTGCCAGCAGTGACGCAGGGGTCTATGGCTACACCTTC.

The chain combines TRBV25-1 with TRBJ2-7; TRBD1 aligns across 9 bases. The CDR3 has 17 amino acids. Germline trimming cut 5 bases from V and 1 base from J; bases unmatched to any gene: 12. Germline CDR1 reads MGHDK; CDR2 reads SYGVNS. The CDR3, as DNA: TGTGCCAGCAGTCCCAGGCGGGGACAGGGACCGTCCTACGAGCAGTACTTC. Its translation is CASSPRRGQGPSYEQYF.

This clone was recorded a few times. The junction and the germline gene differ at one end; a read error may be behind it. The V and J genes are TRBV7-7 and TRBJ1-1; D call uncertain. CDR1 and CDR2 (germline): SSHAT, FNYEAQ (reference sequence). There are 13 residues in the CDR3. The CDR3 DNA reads TGTGCTAGCAGCCTTACACGAAACACTGAAGCTTTCTTT. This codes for CASSLTRNTEAFF.

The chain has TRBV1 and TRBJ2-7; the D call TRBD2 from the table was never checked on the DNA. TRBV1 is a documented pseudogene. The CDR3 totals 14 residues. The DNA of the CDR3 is TGCACCAGCAGCATAGTTCGGGTTCGTGGAGAGCAGTACTTC. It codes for CTSSIVRVRGEQYF.

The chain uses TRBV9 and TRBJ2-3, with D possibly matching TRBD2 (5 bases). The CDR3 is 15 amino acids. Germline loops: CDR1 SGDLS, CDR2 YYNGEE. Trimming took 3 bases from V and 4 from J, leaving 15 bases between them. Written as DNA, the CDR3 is TGTGCCAGCAGCGCGGGGAGCGGAAGGGCAGATACGCAGTATTTT. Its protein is CASSAGSGRADTQYF. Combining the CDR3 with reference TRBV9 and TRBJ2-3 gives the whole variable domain DSGVTQTPKHLITATGQRVTLRCSPRSGDLSVYWYQQSLDQGLQFLIQYYNGEERAKGNILERFSAQQFPDLHSELNLSSLELGDSALYFCASSAGSGRADTQYFGPGTRLTVL.

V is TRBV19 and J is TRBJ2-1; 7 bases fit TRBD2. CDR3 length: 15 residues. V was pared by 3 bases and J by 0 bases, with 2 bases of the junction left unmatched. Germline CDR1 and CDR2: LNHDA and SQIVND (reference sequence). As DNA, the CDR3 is TGTGCCAGTAGTATGGGGGGGAGCTCCTACAATGAGCAGTTCTTC. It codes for CASSMGGSSYNEQFF.

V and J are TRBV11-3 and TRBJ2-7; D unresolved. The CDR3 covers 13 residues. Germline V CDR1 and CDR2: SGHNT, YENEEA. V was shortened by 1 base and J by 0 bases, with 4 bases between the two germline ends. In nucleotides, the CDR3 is TGTGCCAGCAGCTTAGGACCCTCCTACGAGCAGTACTTC. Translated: CASSLGPSYEQYF. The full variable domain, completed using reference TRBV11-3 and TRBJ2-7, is EAGVVQSPRYKIIEKKQPVAFWCNPISGHNTLYWYLQNLGQGPELLIRYENEEAVDDSQLPKDRFSAERLKGVDSTLKIQPAELGDSAVYLCASSLGPSYEQYFGPGTRLTVT.

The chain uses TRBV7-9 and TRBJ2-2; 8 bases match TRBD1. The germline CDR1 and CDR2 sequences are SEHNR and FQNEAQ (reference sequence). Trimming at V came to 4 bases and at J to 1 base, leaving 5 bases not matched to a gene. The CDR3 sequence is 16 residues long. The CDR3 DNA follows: TGTGCCAGCAGCTCCCAGGGGACAGGGAACACCGGGGAGCTGTTTTTT. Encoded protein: CASSSQGTGNTGELFF.

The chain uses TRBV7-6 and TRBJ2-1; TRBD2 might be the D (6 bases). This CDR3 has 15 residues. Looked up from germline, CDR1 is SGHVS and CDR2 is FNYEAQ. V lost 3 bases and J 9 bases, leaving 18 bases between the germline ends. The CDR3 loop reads CASSFLEGGISEQFF. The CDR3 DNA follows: TGTGCCAGCAGCTTTTTGGAGGGAGGTATCAGTGAGCAGTTCTTC.

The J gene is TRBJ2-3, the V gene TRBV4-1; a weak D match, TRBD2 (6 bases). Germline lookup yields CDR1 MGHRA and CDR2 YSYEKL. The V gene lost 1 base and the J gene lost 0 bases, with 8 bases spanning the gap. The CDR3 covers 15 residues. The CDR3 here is CASSQVGTSTDTQYF. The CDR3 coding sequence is TGCGCCAGCAGCCAAGTGGGGACTAGCACAGATACGCAGTATTTT.

DNA of the CDR3: TGTGCCACCCGGACAGGGGTGGGCGAGCAGTACTTC. Its translation: CATRTGVGEQYF. The chain carries TRBV27 and TRBJ2-7; 9 bases fit TRBD1. The germline CDR1 and CDR2 sequences are MNHEY and SMNVEV (reference sequence). This CDR3 comprises 12 residues. The junction had 7 bases not matched to a gene; V was cut back by 10 bases and J by 6 bases.

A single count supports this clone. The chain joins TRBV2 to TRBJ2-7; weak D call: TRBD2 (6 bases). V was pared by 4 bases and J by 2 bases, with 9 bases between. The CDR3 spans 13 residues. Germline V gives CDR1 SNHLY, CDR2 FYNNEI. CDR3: CASSVGTPYEQYF. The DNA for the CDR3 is TGTGCCAGCAGTGTTGGGACTCCCTACGAGCAGTACTTC.

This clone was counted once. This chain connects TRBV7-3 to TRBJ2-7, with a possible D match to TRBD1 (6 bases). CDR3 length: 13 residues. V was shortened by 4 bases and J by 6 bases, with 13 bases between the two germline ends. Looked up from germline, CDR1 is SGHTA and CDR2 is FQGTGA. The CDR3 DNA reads TGTGCCAGCAGCTCACAGGGTTGGAGCGAGCAGTACTTC. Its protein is CASSSQGWSEQYF. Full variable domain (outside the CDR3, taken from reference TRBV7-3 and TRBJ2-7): GAGVSQTPSNKVTEKGKYVELRCDPISGHTALYWYRQSLGQGPEFLIYFQGTGAADDSGLPNDRFFAVRPEGSVSTLKIQRTERGDSAVYLCASSSQGWSEQYFGPGTRLTVT.

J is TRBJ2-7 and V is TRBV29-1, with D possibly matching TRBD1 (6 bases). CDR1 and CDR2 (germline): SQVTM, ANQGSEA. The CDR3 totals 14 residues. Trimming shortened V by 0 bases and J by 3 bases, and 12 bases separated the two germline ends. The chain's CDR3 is CSVEDPRGGYEQYF. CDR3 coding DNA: TGCAGCGTTGAAGATCCCAGGGGCGGCTACGAGCAGTACTTC.

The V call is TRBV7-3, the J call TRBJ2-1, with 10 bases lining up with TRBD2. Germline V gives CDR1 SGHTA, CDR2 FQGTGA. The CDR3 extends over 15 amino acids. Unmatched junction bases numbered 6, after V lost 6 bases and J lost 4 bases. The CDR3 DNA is TGTGCCAGCAGTCCTAGCGGGAGAGCTTACAATGAGCAGTTCTTC. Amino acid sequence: CASSPSGRAYNEQFF.